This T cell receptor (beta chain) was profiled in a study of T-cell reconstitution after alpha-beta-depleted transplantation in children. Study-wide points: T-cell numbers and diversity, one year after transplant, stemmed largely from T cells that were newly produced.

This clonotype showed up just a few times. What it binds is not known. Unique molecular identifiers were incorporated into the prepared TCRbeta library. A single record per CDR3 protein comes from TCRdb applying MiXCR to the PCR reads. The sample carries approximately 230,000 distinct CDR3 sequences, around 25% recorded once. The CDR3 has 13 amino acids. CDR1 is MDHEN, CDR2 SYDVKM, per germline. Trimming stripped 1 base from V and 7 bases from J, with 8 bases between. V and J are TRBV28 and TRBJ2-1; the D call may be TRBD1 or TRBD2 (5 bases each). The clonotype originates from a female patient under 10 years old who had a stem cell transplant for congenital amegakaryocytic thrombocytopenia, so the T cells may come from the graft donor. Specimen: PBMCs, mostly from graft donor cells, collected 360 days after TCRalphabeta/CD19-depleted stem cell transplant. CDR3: CASSLLGVNEQFF. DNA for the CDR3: TGTGCCAGCAGTTTATTGGGGGTAAATGAGCAGTTCTTC.